This TCR beta chain stems from a study of CXCR3-negative and CXCR3-positive naive CD8 T cells. General study findings and limits: CXCR3 levels fell partly with cryopreservation; most assays relied on fresh PBMCs. Hydrophobicity was higher for TRB CDR3s found in CXCR3-positive naive cells than in CXCR3-negative naive cells. Memory CD8+ T cell repertoires were far less diverse than both naive subsets.

CD45RO-CCR7+CD27+CD95- defined naive CD8+ T cells. The V gene's germline CDR1 is SQVTM and CDR2 ANQGSEA. This CDR3 is built from 16 residues. In regard to this clonotype: Its antigen is unknown.

Libraries were UMI-labeled 5' RACE TRB cDNA. Using the 5' RACE reads, TCRdb records one entry per CDR3 protein without DNA. The listing records about 58,000 distinct CDR3 sequences. Sequenced material: naive CXCR3- CD8+ T cells from blood. Subset here: CD45RO-CCR7+CD27+CD95- naive CD8+ T cells lacking CXCR3 (TNR3-). This receptor was identified in a human donor in good health. Some clones in this sample may be carry-over from other donors' samples. The chain has TRBV29-1 and TRBJ2-7; the TCRdb call, TRBD1, lacks DNA for checking. CDR3 loop: CSVEFGRRGARYEQYF.